The 29 T cell receptor beta chains in this list originate from one sample, sequenced in a study of type 1 regulatory T cells. MiXCR, applied by TCRdb to the reads, yields one record per CDR3 protein. The repertoire holds more than 60,000 distinct CDR3 sequences, with 62% as singletons. No antigen is known for these receptors. The specimen sequenced was cultured non-Tr1 T cells, either the whole culture or a sorted T cell fraction (not recorded which). These receptors all come from a human donor in good health.

This clonotype occurred a few times. The rearrangement joins TRBV28 to TRBJ2-1, with D perhaps TRBD2 (6 bases). The CDR3 has 16 residues. Germline V CDR1 and CDR2: MDHEN, SYDVKM. The V and J ends lost 7 bases and 0 bases respectively, with 16 bases between them. CDR3 nucleotide sequence: TGTGCCAGCACCCATCCGGAAGCGGGCTCCTACAATGAGCAGTTCTTC. Its translation is CASTHPEAGSYNEQFF.

The chain joins TRBV20-1 to TRBJ2-7; 9 bases are shared with TRBD2. The CDR3 sequence is 15 residues long. The V segment lost 5 bases and the J segment 3 bases; nucleotides outside the gene matches: 11. The germline V gene encodes CDR1 DFQATT and CDR2 SNEGSKA (reference sequence). CDR3 DNA sequence: TGCAGTGCTGGCCGTGCTAGCGGGGATTACTACGAGCAGTACTTC. This sequence encodes CSAGRASGDYYEQYF.

The chain has TRBV2 and TRBJ2-7; D possibly corresponds to TRBD1 (6 bases). Trimming removed 5 bases at V and 5 bases at J, with 13 bases between. CDR3 length: 13 residues. CDR1 and CDR2 (germline): SNHLY, FYNNEI. CDR3 protein: CASSTGTSNEQYF. The CDR3 DNA reads as TGTGCCAGCAGTACAGGGACATCTAACGAGCAGTACTTC.

V gene TRBV20-1 combines with J gene TRBJ2-7; D is possibly TRBD2 (5 bases). The CDR3 has 14 residues. Germline lookup yields CDR1 DFQATT and CDR2 SNEGSKA (reference sequence). The V gene lost 1 base and the J gene lost 6 bases, with 16 bases spanning the gap. The CDR3 DNA is TGCAGTGCTAGAGTGGGCATACTAGATCGCGAGCAGTACTTC. Protein product: CSARVGILDREQYF.

Concerning this clonotype: Its ends do not fully match the called genes, so a read error is possible. The rearrangement uses TRBV7-9 and TRBJ2-3; D ambiguous. This CDR3 has 12 amino acids. Germline loops: CDR1 SEHNR, CDR2 FQNEAQ (reference sequence). The CDR3: CDSTGTTDTQYF. The CDR3 DNA is TGTGACAGCACGGGTACCACAGATACGCAGTATTTT.

The rearrangement joins TRBV5-6 to TRBJ1-3, with unresolved D. Germline V gene lookup returns CDR1 SGHDT and CDR2 YYEEEE. V was cut by 1 base and J by 0 bases, with 11 bases left in between. The CDR3 contains 16 residues. This CDR3 is CASSLNPGLSGNTIYF. In nucleotides, the CDR3 is TGTGCCAGCAGCTTGAACCCAGGACTCTCTGGAAACACCATATATTTT.

The gene calls are TRBV5-1 and TRBJ1-4; 7 positions agree with TRBD1. The ends lost 3 bases at V and 4 bases at J; junction bases unmatched: 3. The germline CDR1 and CDR2 sequences are SGHRS and YFSETQ. The CDR3 covers 14 residues. The CDR3 here is CASSWGQLNEKLFF. DNA for the CDR3: TGCGCCAGCAGCTGGGGACAGCTTAATGAAAAACTGTTTTTT.

This clonotype has just a few counts. The chain combines TRBV7-3 with TRBJ2-3; D gene ambiguous. The germline gives CDR1 SGHTA, CDR2 FQGTGA. The CDR3 is made up of 14 amino acids. Deletions cut 5 bases from V and 8 bases from J, with 17 bases between. The CDR3 here is CASSPSRTGSTQYF. In nucleotides, the CDR3 is TGTGCCAGCAGCCCGTCGAGGACCGGTAGTACGCAGTATTTT.

This clonotype has only a few counts. V is TRBV7-2 and J is TRBJ2-1; a possible D gene is TRBD2 (6 bases). The CDR3 contains 15 residues. From germline, CDR1 is SGHTA and CDR2 FQGNSA. The V end was cut by 2 bases, the J end by 5 bases, with 13 bases between. The DNA of the CDR3 is TGTGCCAGCAGCTTATCCTGGCGGGAAAACAATGAGCAGTTCTTC. It encodes CASSLSWRENNEQFF.

The gene calls are TRBV18 and TRBJ2-1; 7 nucleotides line up with TRBD1. This CDR3 has 15 amino acids. Germline assignment: CDR1 KGHSH and CDR2 LQKENI. V lost 0 bases to trimming and J lost 3 bases; unmatched junction nucleotides: 2. CDR3 sequence: CASSPPGTDYNEQFF. The CDR3 DNA reads as TGTGCCAGCTCACCACCCGGGACAGACTACAATGAGCAGTTCTTC.

The J gene is TRBJ2-1, the V gene TRBV20-1; maybe TRBD2 (6 bases). Germline CDR1 is DFQATT and CDR2 is SNEGSKA (reference sequence). The germline V and J ends were trimmed by 6 bases and 0 bases, with 18 bases remaining between them. The CDR3 spans 16 residues. This chain's CDR3 is CSARRVWLRSYNEQFF. CDR3 DNA sequence: TGCAGTGCGAGGAGGGTATGGCTACGCTCCTACAATGAGCAGTTCTTC.

There are a few counts of this clonotype. The V gene is TRBV27, the J gene TRBJ2-2; the D gene is possibly TRBD2 (6 bases). Germline loops: CDR1 MNHEY, CDR2 SMNVEV (reference sequence). V shed 5 bases and J shed 0 bases, with 16 bases lying between them. There are 17 residues in the CDR3. This chain's CDR3 is CASSPYKTGANTGELFF. CDR3 bases: TGTGCCAGCAGTCCATACAAGACGGGAGCGAACACCGGGGAGCTGTTTTTT.

V and J are TRBV3-1 and TRBJ2-3; no reliable D call. Germline CDR1 reads LGHDT; CDR2 reads YNNKEL (reference sequence). The CDR3 totals 13 residues. The ends were cut back, 3 bases at V and 4 bases at J, with 8 bases in the middle. The CDR3 here is CASSHGTSDTQYF. The CDR3 coding sequence is TGTGCCAGCAGCCATGGAACATCAGATACGCAGTATTTT.

CDR3 in amino acids: CASSLGQFYEQYF. CDR3 nucleotides: TGTGCCAGCAGCCTGGGACAGTTCTACGAGCAGTACTTC. V and J are TRBV3-1 and TRBJ2-7; 7 bases match TRBD1. J was trimmed by 3 bases and V by 4 bases; bases with no gene match: 3. CDR1 and CDR2 (germline): LGHDT, YNNKEL (reference sequence). There are 13 residues in the CDR3.

V gene TRBV15 combines with J gene TRBJ2-1, with 13 positions matching TRBD2. This CDR3 region has 21 residues. V dropped 1 base and J dropped 8; count of bases not matched to a gene: 20. Germline assignment: CDR1 LNHNV and CDR2 YYDKDF (reference sequence). DNA of the CDR3: TGTGCCACCAGCAGAGCCCGGGGATCCCAGGGACTAGCGGGAAGGCCGGATGAGCAGTTCTTC. Protein: CATSRARGSQGLAGRPDEQFF.

A single count supports this clonotype. The V call is TRBV18, the J call TRBJ1-6; tentatively, D is TRBD1 (6 bases). Trimming left V 3 bases short and J 10 bases short, with 13 bases between. The CDR3 sequence is 14 residues long. Germline CDR1 reads KGHSH; CDR2 reads LQKENI. The CDR3 DNA is TGTGCCAGCTCACCGGGGGGCGAAGGGTCACCCCTCCACTTT. Protein: CASSPGGEGSPLHF.

This chain links TRBV6-1 with TRBJ1-5, with a weak D call TRBD1 (6 bases). This CDR3 comprises 15 residues. Trimming shortened V by 8 bases and J by 4 bases, and 18 bases separated the two germline ends. CDR1 MNHNS and CDR2 SASEGT come from the germline V gene. This chain's CDR3 is CASRTLQGSNQPQHF. CDR3 bases: TGTGCCAGCCGAACTTTACAGGGTTCGAATCAGCCCCAGCATTTT.

This clonotype was seen a handful of times. The rearrangement joins TRBV29-1 to TRBJ2-5, with D perhaps being TRBD1 or TRBD2 (6 bases each). Trimming cost V 7 bases and J 4 bases, with 22 bases left between them. Germline assignment: CDR1 SQVTM and CDR2 ANQGSEA. The CDR3 runs to 15 residues. CDR3: CSGLDGARGPETQYF. Written as DNA, the CDR3 is TGCAGCGGCCTGGACGGGGCCCGGGGGCCAGAGACCCAGTACTTC.

This clonotype is categorized as medium-sized. The gene calls are TRBV6-2 or TRBV6-3 and TRBJ2-1; TRBD1 matches at 8 bases. Germline V gene sequence: CDR1 MNHEY, CDR2 SVGEGT. The CDR3 length is 15 residues. The V gene end was trimmed by 4 bases and the J gene end by 4 bases; junction bases not matched to a gene: 6. The CDR3 spells CASSSQGAPYNEQFF. In nucleotides, the CDR3 is TGTGCCAGCAGTTCCCAGGGGGCGCCTTACAATGAGCAGTTCTTC.

V and J are TRBV29-1 and TRBJ2-5; perhaps TRBD2 as D (6 bases). Germline assignment: CDR1 SQVTM and CDR2 ANQGSEA. This CDR3 is built from 11 residues. V lost 4 bases to trimming and J lost 5 bases, with 8 bases between them. The CDR3, as DNA: TGCAGCGTTGCGGGAGTTGAGACCCAGTACTTC. The encoded protein is CSVAGVETQYF.

CDR3 coding DNA: TGTGCCAGCACGAGGGCATCTGGGGCCAACGTCCTGACTTTC. It codes for CASTRASGANVLTF. V gene TRBV27 combines with J gene TRBJ2-6, with TRBD2 as a possible D gene (5 bases). V shed 7 bases and J shed 1 base, with 8 bases lying between them. The CDR3 has 14 amino acids. Per germline, CDR1 MNHEY and CDR2 SMNVEV (reference sequence).

J is TRBJ1-1 and V is TRBV14; D might be TRBD1 (5 bases). Per germline, CDR1 SGHDN and CDR2 FVKESK. The CDR3 loop spans 15 amino acids. Trimming cost V 1 base and J 6 bases, with 15 bases left between them. The CDR3 is CASSQVEGHRPEAFF. CDR3 in DNA: TGTGCCAGCAGCCAAGTGGAGGGGCATCGTCCTGAAGCTTTCTTT.

This clonotype was recorded once. V usage is TRBV10-2 and J usage is TRBJ1-5; D is unclear. Per germline, CDR1 WSHSY and CDR2 SAAADI. Trimming took 3 bases from V and 4 from J, leaving 10 bases between them. The CDR3 has 14 residues. DNA of the CDR3: TGCGCCAGCAGTGATATACAGCGGAATCAGCCCCAGCATTTT. It is translated as CASSDIQRNQPQHF.

This rearrangement joins TRBV20-1 to TRBJ1-4; D is possibly TRBD1 (6 bases). Looked up from germline, CDR1 is DFQATT and CDR2 is SNEGSKA (reference sequence). With 5 bases removed from V and 8 bases from J, the gap between germline ends came to 12 bases. The CDR3 has 12 amino acids. The CDR3 sequence is CSAWGQEEKLFF. CDR3 coding DNA: TGCAGTGCTTGGGGGCAGGAAGAAAAACTGTTTTTT.

This clonotype came up a few times. V usage is TRBV20-1 and J usage is TRBJ1-4; no clear D gene. The CDR3 has 12 amino acids. Germline V lookup: CDR1 DFQATT, CDR2 SNEGSKA (reference sequence). Trimming took 3 bases from V and 7 from J, leaving 9 bases between them. CDR3 nucleotide sequence: TGCAGTGCTAGTGAAAAATTTGAAAAACTGTTTTTT. It codes for CSASEKFEKLFF.

Details on this clonotype: A read error is likely, as this CDR3 ends without the conserved phenylalanine or tryptophan. The J gene is TRBJ2-7, the V gene TRBV7-9; D gene unclear. The CDR3 totals 13 residues. V was trimmed by 1 base and J by 2 bases, leaving 6 bases between them. The germline CDR1 and CDR2 sequences are SEHNR and FQNEAQ (reference sequence). The CDR3 reads CASSLENTYEQYL. The CDR3 DNA sequence: TGTGCCAGCAGCTTAGAGAACACCTACGAGCAGTACCTC.

This clonotype was seen a single time. J is TRBJ2-1 and V is TRBV12-3 or TRBV12-4; weak D call: TRBD1 (6 bases). This CDR3 has 15 residues. V lost 1 base and J 7 bases, leaving 14 bases between the germline ends. CDR3 sequence reads: CASSLGQGIFNEQFF. The CDR3 coding sequence is TGTGCCAGCAGTTTAGGGCAGGGGATCTTTAATGAGCAGTTCTTC.

This clonotype is medium-sized by share. The chain is built from TRBV5-1 and TRBJ2-2; D is ambiguous. Looked up from germline, CDR1 is SGHRS and CDR2 is YFSETQ. The CDR3 length is 14 residues. The V end was cut by 4 bases, the J end by 5 bases, with 12 bases between. The CDR3 sequence: CASSPDARTGELFF. The CDR3 bases are TGCGCCAGCAGCCCGGATGCGAGGACCGGGGAGCTGTTTTTT.

This chain links TRBV20-1 with TRBJ2-5, with D perhaps matching TRBD1 or TRBD2 (7 bases each). V was cut by 3 bases and J by 5 bases, with 28 bases left in between. The CDR3 has 18 residues. Looked up from germline, CDR1 is DFQATT and CDR2 is SNEGSKA (reference sequence). The CDR3 loop reads CSASDPTGVREIIETQYF. As DNA, the CDR3 is TGCAGTGCTAGCGACCCTACAGGGGTGCGGGAGATTATCGAGACCCAGTACTTC.